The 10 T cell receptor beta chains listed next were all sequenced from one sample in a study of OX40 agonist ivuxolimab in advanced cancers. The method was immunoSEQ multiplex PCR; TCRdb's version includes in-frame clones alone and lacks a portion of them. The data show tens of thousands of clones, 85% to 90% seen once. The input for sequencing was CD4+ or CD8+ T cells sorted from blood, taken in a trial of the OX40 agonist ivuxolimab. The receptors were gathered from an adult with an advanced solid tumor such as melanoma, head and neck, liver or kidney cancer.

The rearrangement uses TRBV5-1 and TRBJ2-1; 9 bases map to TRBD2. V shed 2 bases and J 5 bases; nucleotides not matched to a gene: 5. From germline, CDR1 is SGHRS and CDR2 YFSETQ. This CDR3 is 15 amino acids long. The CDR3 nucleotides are TGCGCCAGCAGCTTTCAAGCGGGAGGTAACAATGAGCAGTTCTTC. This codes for CASSFQAGGNNEQFF.

CDR3 in amino acids: CASNHWPSGGNAYEQYF. CDR3 in DNA: TGTGCCAGCAACCACTGGCCTAGCGGGGGCAACGCCTACGAGCAGTACTTC. The rearrangement joins TRBV7-9 to TRBJ2-7; 10 nucleotides agree with TRBD2. Germline V gene data show CDR1 as SEHNR and CDR2 as FQNEAQ (reference sequence). The CDR3 is 17 residues long. With V trimmed by 7 bases and J by 2 bases, 14 bases remained unmatched. The whole variable domain, remainder taken from reference TRBV7-9 and TRBJ2-7, is DTGVSQNPRHKITKRGQNVTFRCDPISEHNRLYWYRQTLGQGPEFLTYFQNEAQLEKSRLLSDRFSAERPKGSFSTLEIQRTEQGDSAMYLCASNHWPSGGNAYEQYFGPGTRLTVT.

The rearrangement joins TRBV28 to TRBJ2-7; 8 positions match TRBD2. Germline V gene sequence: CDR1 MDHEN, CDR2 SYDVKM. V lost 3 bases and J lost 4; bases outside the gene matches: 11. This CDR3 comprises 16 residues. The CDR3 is CASSFLPTSGLYEQYF. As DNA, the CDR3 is TGTGCCAGCAGTTTTTTACCAACTAGCGGCCTTTACGAGCAGTACTTC.

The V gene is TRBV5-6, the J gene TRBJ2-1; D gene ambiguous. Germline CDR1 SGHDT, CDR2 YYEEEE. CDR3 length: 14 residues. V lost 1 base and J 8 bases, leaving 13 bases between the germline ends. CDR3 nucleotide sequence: TGTGCCAGCAGCTTGCATCCAGATTTCTATGAGCAGTTCTTC. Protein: CASSLHPDFYEQFF. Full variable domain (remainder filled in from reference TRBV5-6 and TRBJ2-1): DAGVTQSPTHLIKTRGQQVTLRCSPKSGHDTVSWYQQALGQGPQFIFQYYEEEERQRGNFPDRFSGHQFPNYSSELNVNALLLGDSALYLCASSLHPDFYEQFFGPGTRLTVL.

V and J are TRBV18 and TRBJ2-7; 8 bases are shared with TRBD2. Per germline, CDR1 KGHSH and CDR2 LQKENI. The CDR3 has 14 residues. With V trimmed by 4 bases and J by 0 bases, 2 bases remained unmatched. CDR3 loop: CASSRTSGSYEQYF. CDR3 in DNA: TGTGCCAGCTCACGTACTAGCGGCTCCTACGAGCAGTACTTC.

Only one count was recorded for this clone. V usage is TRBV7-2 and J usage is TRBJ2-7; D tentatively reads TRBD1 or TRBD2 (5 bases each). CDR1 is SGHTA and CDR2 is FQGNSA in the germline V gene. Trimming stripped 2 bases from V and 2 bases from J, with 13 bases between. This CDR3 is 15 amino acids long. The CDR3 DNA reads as TGTGCCAGCAGCTTATGGGACGGCCTGACCTACGAGCAGTACTTC. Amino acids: CASSLWDGLTYEQYF.

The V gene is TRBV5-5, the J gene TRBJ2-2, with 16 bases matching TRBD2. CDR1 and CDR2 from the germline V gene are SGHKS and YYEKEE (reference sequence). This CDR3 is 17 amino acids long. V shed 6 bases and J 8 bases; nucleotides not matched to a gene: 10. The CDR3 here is CASTPGLAGGPLGELFF. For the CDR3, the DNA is TGTGCCAGCACCCCGGGACTAGCGGGAGGGCCCCTAGGGGAGCTGTTTTTT.

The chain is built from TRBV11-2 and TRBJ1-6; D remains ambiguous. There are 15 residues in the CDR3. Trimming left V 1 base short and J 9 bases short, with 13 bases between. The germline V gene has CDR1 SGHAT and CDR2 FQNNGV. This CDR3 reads CASSLGRTASSPLHF. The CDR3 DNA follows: TGTGCCAGCAGCTTAGGGCGTACAGCGAGTTCACCCCTCCACTTT.

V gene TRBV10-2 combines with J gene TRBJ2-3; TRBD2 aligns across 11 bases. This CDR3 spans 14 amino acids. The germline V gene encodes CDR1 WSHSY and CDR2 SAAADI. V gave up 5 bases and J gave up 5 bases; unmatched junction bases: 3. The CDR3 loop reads CASSLAGGLDTQYF. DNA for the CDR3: TGCGCCAGCAGTCTAGCGGGGGGATTAGATACGCAGTATTTT.

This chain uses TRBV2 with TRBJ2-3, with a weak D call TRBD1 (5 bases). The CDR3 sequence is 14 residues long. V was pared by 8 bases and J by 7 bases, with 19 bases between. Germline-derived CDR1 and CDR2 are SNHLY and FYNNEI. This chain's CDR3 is CASLVAPDTNTQYF. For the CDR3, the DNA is TGTGCCAGCCTTGTTGCCCCGGACACCAATACGCAGTATTTT.